This TCR beta chain derives from a study of T cells in Graves' hyperthyroidism and ophthalmopathy (dated by TCRdb to about 2019). The study in broad terms: Peripheral blood samples were taken at the time of initial diagnosis, prior to any treatment. After sampling, hyperthyroidism patients received methimazole starting at 30 mg daily, and ophthalmopathy patients received high-dose intravenous methylprednisolone. In more than 5 Graves' hyperthyroidism patients, the study also compared T-cell repertoires from thyroid tissue with T-cell repertoires from blood. To identify TCR V-J signatures that set the groups apart, the researchers used a discovery cohort of 100 patients, made up of under 45 with Graves' ophthalmopathy and 57 with stable Graves' hyperthyroidism. For training and testing, the 95 to 100 patients in the discovery cohort were randomly divided in a 7:3 ratio. According to the paper, TCR Vbeta CDR3 sequencing was carried out on 135 peripheral blood samples, which came from fewer than 50 ophthalmopathy, 75 or so hyperthyroidism and roughly 17 progressor patients. An independent validation cohort of 18 to 20 hyperthyroidism patients and about 16 patients who later progressed to ophthalmopathy tested prospective prediction of ophthalmopathy.

Overall study outcomes, separate from this receptor: In validation, progression to ophthalmopathy was predicted by the model with more than 65% sensitivity and 72% to 85% specificity, a median of 6.5 months before onset. Ophthalmopathy was separated from stable hyperthyroidism by a 13 V-J signature model, with over 85% sensitivity and around 81% specificity obtained in cross-validation and 80%/75% obtained in testing. No statistical method was used to set the sample size in advance, and investigators knew the group allocation. Blood samples also contained most of the expanded thyroid clonotypes (frequency above 0.001), which suggests that blood repertoires may reflect thyroid immune responses.

In this sample, this clonotype turned up many times. Its cognate antigen has yet to be identified. Base qualities are not provided; no much larger clone lies one nucleotide away. Ophthalmopathy patients had moderately to severely active disease, Clinical Activity Score of at least 3, NOSPECS grade of at least 4, and duration under 3 months. Exclusion was applied to patients with uncontrolled infections, other autoimmune diseases, pregnancy or lactation. Clinical symptoms, serum thyroxine and TRAb, thyroid ultrasound, and orbital computed tomography formed the basis for the diagnoses. PBMCs were separated from approximately 9.9 ml of fresh peripheral blood using Ficoll-Paque density gradient centrifugation. Total RNA was extracted with Trizol reagent, and quality was checked on an Agilent 2100 Bioanalyzer. The V end loses 1 base and the J end loses 4 bases, and a stretch of 13 bases separates them. The CDR3 holds 15 amino acids from the cysteine to the phenylalanine. CDR3 DNA is the only sequence kept; it has 45 bases, read in frame from the first base. The germline V gene (reference sequence) gives CDR1 as DFQATT and CDR2 as SNEGSKA.

Amplification of TCR beta CDR3 regions was carried out from RNA transcripts. For the first round of RT-PCR on the TCR CDR3, the HTBI primer set was used together with the Qiagen OneStep RT-PCR kit. The libraries were constructed in a second round of multiplex PCR and then size-selected and purified. The libraries were sequenced on an Illumina HiSeq2000 using paired-end 100 bp reads. The authors' pipeline ran thus. SOAPnuke was used to process the raw data, with reads discarded if the reads contained adapters or uncalled bases, had a mean Phred below 15, or lacked an exact constant-primer or identifier match. High-quality paired reads were merged with COPE v1.2.5, and unique nucleotide sequences were defined as clonotypes. MiTCR v1.1 was used to align the clonotypes against IMGT TRBV, TRBD and TRBJ reference segments. Analysis was restricted to V-J combinations with a frequency above 0.0001, which covered roughly 99% of repertoires. The TCS score was defined as F50 (clonal expansion) divided by E x V (chaos), with BLOSUM62-based TCRdist calculated between CDR3 peptides within each V-J. Welch's t-statistics and random forest reduced just over 500 V-J features to roughly 13, which were used in a naive Bayes classifier (R e1071). TCRdb cleaned the public reads at Q25 with fastp, built clones with MiXCR and kept in-frame beta chains. Each CDR3 protein gets just one entry, which takes the most common genes and DNA from the rows behind it. The V and J calls were determined by TCRdb, not by the authors. The table for this sample lists some 350,000 distinct CDR3 sequences; around 15% of them were counted only once. About 20% of the sample goes to the ten largest clones.

Sequencing input: blood. The TCR sequence derives from a woman aged 60-70 years with Graves' ophthalmopathy. The chain is made from TRBV20-1 and TRBJ2-2; the D call is possibly TRBD1 or TRBD2, each sharing 5 bases. The CDR3: CSARASGRGTGELFF. The sequenced DNA: TGCAGTGCTAGAGCCTCGGGACGAGGCACCGGGGAGCTGTTTTTT.